These T cell receptor beta chains were read from a single sample in a study of vaccination effects on CD4 cells after COVID-19. Sequencing was performed with immunoSEQ multiplex PCR; in TCRdb, only in-frame clones are kept and a portion is missing. This sample has about 70,000 clones, with roughly 80% found just once. Antigens of these TCRs are unknown. The specimen was CD4+ T cells from PBMCs cultured with SARS-CoV-2 spike peptides, collected before COVID-19 vaccination. The receptors were sampled from a human donor who received a COVID-19 vaccine. Both conserved end residues are part of each CDR3. D genes are given only for firm matches. A row's size may be missing; if present it is once, few, many or a size class.

>-|TRBV10-1|TRBD1|TRBJ1-1
TGCGCCAGCAGTGAATTTCGACAGGGGGGGTCGAACACTGAAGCTTTCTTT
CASSEFRQGGSNTEAFF
>-|TRBV27|-|TRBJ2-6
TGTGCCAGCAGGCGGGGGGACAGCTCTGGGGCCAACGTCCTGACTTTC
CASRRGDSSGANVLTF
>few|TRBV10-2|-|TRBJ1-4
TGCGCCAGCCAGAGGGGGGTTAGTGAAAAACTGTTTTTT
CASQRGVSEKLFF
>-|TRBV6-5|-|TRBJ1-3
TGTGCCAGCAGTACAGACCGTGGAAACACCATATATTTT
CASSTDRGNTIYF
>-|TRBV13|TRBD1|TRBJ1-6
TGTGCCAGCAGCTTAGCCCGGGACAGGGTACGGAATTCACCCCTCCACTTT
CASSLARDRVRNSPLHF
>-|TRBV6-1|-|TRBJ1-6
TGTGCCAGCAGTGGGGATCAGTGGTTGTTGAGTTCACCCCTCCACTTT
CASSGDQWLLSSPLHF
>-|TRBV5-8|TRBD1|TRBJ1-5
TGTGCCAGCAGGCAAGGACAGGGAGGACAGCCCCAGCATTTT
CASRQGQGGQPQHF
>few|TRBV28|-|TRBJ1-2
TGTGCCAGCAGCGGACCCGGGACATTTAACTATGGCTACACCTTC
CASSGPGTFNYGYTF
>once|TRBV6-5|TRBD1|TRBJ1-2
TGTGCCAGCAGGGAGGGACAGCAGTATGGCTACACCTTC
CASREGQQYGYTF
>-|TRBV30|-|TRBJ1-6
TGTGCCTGGAGTGATACTAGCGGCTCACCCCTCCACTTT
CAWSDTSGSPLHF
>-|TRBV6-2/TRBV6-3|-|TRBJ1-2
TGTGCCAGCAGTTATGACAGGCACGATGGCTACACCTTC
CASSYDRHDGYTF
>-|TRBV24-1|-|TRBJ2-5
TGTGCCACCAGTGATTTTTCCCGGGAACAAGAGACCCAGTACTTC
CATSDFSREQETQYF
>-|TRBV10-3|-|TRBJ2-1
TGTGCCATCAGTGAACGGCCCCAGTTGAATGAGCAGTTCTTC
CAISERPQLNEQFF
>-|TRBV6-5|-|TRBJ1-1
TGTGCCAGCCGAAATAGGAGGGGTTTTGAAACTGAAGCTTTCTTT
CASRNRRGFETEAFF
>-|TRBV9|TRBD1|TRBJ1-4
TGTGCCAGCAGCGTCGGACAGGGGACAAATGAAAAACTGTTTTTT
CASSVGQGTNEKLFF
>-|TRBV7-2|-|TRBJ2-1
TGTGCCAGCAGCTCGTCTTTGGGGGGGACATACAATGAGCAGTTCTTC
CASSSSLGGTYNEQFF